The 17 T cell receptor beta chains below come from one sample, sequenced in a study of T cell changes during pregnancy in multiple sclerosis. Sequencing was performed with immunoSEQ multiplex PCR; in TCRdb, only in-frame clones are kept and a portion is missing. Of about 58,000 clones listed, less than 95% were seen once; the top ten hold about 0.5%. Sequenced here: CD4+ T cells from peripheral blood mononuclear cells, sampled after pregnancy. The receptors come from a female donor in good health, enrolled as a control in a pregnancy study.

V and J are TRBV29-1 and TRBJ1-1; D is possibly TRBD1 (5 bases). Germline V gene sequence: CDR1 SQVTM, CDR2 ANQGSEA. V was pared by 4 bases and J by 5 bases, with 14 bases between. This CDR3 is built from 13 residues. This CDR3 reads CSVGTGMGTEAFF. CDR3 in DNA: TGCAGCGTTGGAACAGGAATGGGGACTGAAGCTTTCTTT.

This chain uses TRBV6-6 with TRBJ2-7; tentative D call: TRBD2 (6 bases). Trimming shortened V by 6 bases and J by 0 bases, and 15 bases separated the two germline ends. This CDR3 has 15 residues. Germline V lookup: CDR1 MNHNY, CDR2 SVGAGI (reference sequence). The CDR3 sequence: CASRQQEGFSYEQYF. In DNA form, the CDR3 reads TGTGCCAGCAGACAACAGGAGGGGTTCTCCTACGAGCAGTACTTC.

The chain combines TRBV30 with TRBJ1-6, with TRBD1 identical over 8 bases. The V and J ends lost 4 bases and 7 bases, in that order; junction bases with no gene match: 3. The CDR3 covers 13 residues. CDR1 is GTSNPN, CDR2 SVGIG, per germline (reference sequence). The CDR3 DNA reads TGTGCCTGGAATGGACAGGGAAATTCACCCCTCCACTTT. The encoded protein is CAWNGQGNSPLHF.

The chain recombines TRBV19 with TRBJ2-6; D is uncertain. The length of the CDR3 is 14 residues. V shed 3 bases and J shed 3 bases, with 6 bases lying between them. From germline, CDR1 is LNHDA and CDR2 SQIVND (reference sequence). CDR3 sequence reads: CASSISGGANVLTF. The DNA for the CDR3 is TGTGCCAGTAGTATTTCGGGTGGGGCCAACGTCCTGACTTTC.

Points on this clone: The sample carries other DNA sequences with the same CDR3. The J gene is TRBJ1-1, the V gene TRBV30; D unresolved. Germline V gene sequence: CDR1 GTSNPN, CDR2 SVGIG (reference sequence). V lost 0 bases, J lost 4 bases, and 15 bases lay in between. CDR3 length: 15 residues. The CDR3 region is CAWSVLLSGGTEAFF. For the CDR3, the DNA is TGTGCCTGGAGTGTACTCTTGAGTGGAGGCACTGAAGCTTTCTTT.

There are many counts of this clone. The chain recombines TRBV19 with TRBJ2-7, with 7 bases matching TRBD1. The trim removed 5 bases at V and 0 bases at J, leaving 7 bases unmatched. The germline gives CDR1 LNHDA, CDR2 SQIVND (reference sequence). The CDR3 runs 15 residues. The chain's CDR3 is CASSSPGQHSYEQYF. CDR3 nucleotides: TGTGCCAGTAGTTCTCCGGGACAGCACTCCTACGAGCAGTACTTC.

The V gene is TRBV5-4, the J gene TRBJ1-2; TRBD1 might be the D (5 bases). Germline V CDR1 and CDR2: SGHNT, YYREEE (reference sequence). This CDR3 is 14 amino acids long. V was clipped by 3 bases and J by 4 bases, with 13 bases between them. CDR3: CASSSLDGGYGYTF. The CDR3 bases are TGTGCCAGCAGCTCCCTGGACGGGGGCTATGGCTACACCTTC.

The chain links TRBV10-3 to TRBJ1-2, with 9 bases lining up with TRBD1. Germline V CDR1 and CDR2: ENHRY, SYGVKD. V shed 4 bases, J shed 2 bases, and the junction held 5 bases outside the gene matches. The CDR3 has 15 amino acids. Written as DNA, the CDR3 is TGTGCCATCAGTGTTGGGACAGGGTCCAACTATGGCTACACCTTC. Translating it yields CAISVGTGSNYGYTF.

The chain combines TRBV6-5 with TRBJ2-1, with 9 bases fitting TRBD1. This CDR3 comprises 15 residues. In germline, CDR1 is MNHEY, CDR2 SVGAGI. Trimming at V came to 5 bases and at J to 6 bases, leaving 8 bases not matched to a gene. CDR3: CASSVTGTGFNEQFF. The CDR3, as DNA: TGTGCCAGCAGTGTGACCGGGACAGGGTTCAATGAGCAGTTCTTC.

The CDR3 region is CARRRVSEQYF. For the CDR3, the DNA is TGCGCCAGAAGGCGGGTATCCGAGCAGTACTTC. The V and J genes are TRBV5-1 and TRBJ2-7; weak D call: TRBD2 (5 bases). CDR3 length: 11 amino acids. Germline values: CDR1 SGHRS, CDR2 YFSETQ. The V end was cut by 8 bases, the J end by 6 bases, with 12 bases between.

The V and J genes are TRBV7-2 and TRBJ1-6; D is undetermined. This CDR3 has 14 residues. Trimming shortened V by 5 bases and J by 6 bases, and 11 bases separated the two germline ends. In germline, CDR1 is SGHTA, CDR2 FQGNSA. The CDR3 DNA reads as TGTGCCAGCAGCATCCTTGGGAGTAATTCACCCCTCCACTTT. The encoded protein is CASSILGSNSPLHF.

The chain has TRBV18 and TRBJ1-1; no reliable D call. The CDR3 is 15 residues long. The germline V gene encodes CDR1 KGHSH and CDR2 LQKENI. V was trimmed by 1 base and J by 0 bases, leaving 9 bases between them. The CDR3 is CASSPLGQLNTEAFF. CDR3 DNA: TGTGCCAGCTCACCACTTGGGCAATTGAACACTGAAGCTTTCTTT.

The chain is built from TRBV5-1 and TRBJ2-3; no definite D call. The CDR3 extends over 14 amino acids. Between the trimmed V and J ends, which lost 6 bases and 0 bases, there was a span of 11 bases. Germline V gene data show CDR1 as SGHRS and CDR2 as YFSETQ. The CDR3, as DNA: TGCGCCAGCAAACCAGCGACTAGCACAGATACGCAGTATTTT. This sequence encodes CASKPATSTDTQYF.

The chain carries TRBV10-3 and TRBJ2-7, with 9 bases that match TRBD1. The CDR3 spans 14 residues. CDR1 is ENHRY and CDR2 is SYGVKD in the germline V gene. Losses at the gene ends were 6 bases for V and 2 bases for J; bases not matched to a gene: 5. The chain's CDR3 is CAIRTGTGPYEQYF. CDR3 DNA sequence: TGTGCCATCAGAACCGGGACAGGGCCCTACGAGCAGTACTTC.

This rearrangement joins TRBV5-1 to TRBJ2-5, with 8 bases aligning to TRBD2. The CDR3 runs 16 residues. From germline, CDR1 is SGHRS and CDR2 YFSETQ. Losses at the gene ends were 4 bases for V and 4 bases for J; bases not matched to a gene: 12. The CDR3 region has the DNA TGCGCCAGCAGCCTAGCGCGGGGGGCCGAAGGAGAGACCCAGTACTTC. Its protein product is CASSLARGAEGETQYF.

The rearrangement uses TRBV30 and TRBJ1-2; 7 positions match TRBD1. V was pared by 3 bases and J by 8 bases, with 6 bases of the junction left unmatched. Per germline, CDR1 GTSNPN and CDR2 SVGIG (reference sequence). The CDR3 length is 12 residues. The CDR3 here is CAWSRDRGGYTF. The CDR3 coding sequence is TGTGCCTGGAGCAGGGACAGAGGAGGCTACACCTTC. The full variable domain, in which reference TRBV30 and TRBJ1-2 provide the parts outside the CDR3, is SQTIHQWPATLVQPVGSPLSLECTVEGTSNPNLYWYRQAAGRGLQLLFYSVGIGQISSEVPQNLSASRPQDRQFILSSKKLLLSDSGFYLCAWSRDRGGYTFGSGTRLTVV.

This chain joins TRBV30 and TRBJ1-6, with 9 bases lining up with TRBD1. The germline gives CDR1 GTSNPN, CDR2 SVGIG (reference sequence). The CDR3 is 18 amino acids. The ends lost 0 bases at V and 6 bases at J; junction bases unmatched: 12. The CDR3 is CAWSVRSGRDRVNSPLHF. In DNA form, the CDR3 reads TGTGCCTGGAGTGTAAGGTCGGGCCGGGACAGGGTTAATTCACCCCTCCACTTT.